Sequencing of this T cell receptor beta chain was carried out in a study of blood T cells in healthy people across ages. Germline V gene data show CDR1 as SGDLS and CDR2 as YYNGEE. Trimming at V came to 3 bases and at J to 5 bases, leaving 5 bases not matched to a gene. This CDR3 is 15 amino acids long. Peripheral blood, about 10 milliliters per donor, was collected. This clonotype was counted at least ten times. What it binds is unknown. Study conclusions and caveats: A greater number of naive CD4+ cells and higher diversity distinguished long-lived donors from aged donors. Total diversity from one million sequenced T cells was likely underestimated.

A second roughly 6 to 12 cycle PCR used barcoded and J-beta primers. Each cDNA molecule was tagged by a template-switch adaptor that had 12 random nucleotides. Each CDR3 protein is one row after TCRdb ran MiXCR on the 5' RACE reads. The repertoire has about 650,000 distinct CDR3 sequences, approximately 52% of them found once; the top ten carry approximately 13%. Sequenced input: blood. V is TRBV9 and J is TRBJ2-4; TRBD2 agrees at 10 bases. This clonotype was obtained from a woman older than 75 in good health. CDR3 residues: CASSGSLAGENIQYF. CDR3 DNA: TGTGCCAGCAGCGGTTCCCTAGCGGGAGAAAACATTCAGTACTTC.